The 27 T cell receptor beta chains below all came from one sample that was sequenced in a study of blood T cell repertoires in COVID-19. Clones were read by immunoSEQ multiplex PCR, and TCRdb kept only the in-frame ones, dropping some. The sample consists of around 100,000 clones, 80% of them appearing once. The sample consisted of peripheral blood. All receptors derive from a man in his 70s with active or convalescent COVID-19.

The CDR3 DNA follows: TGTGCCAGCAGCCTCGGGACAGGGGGATTAAGCGAGCAGTACTTC. Amino acids: CASSLGTGGLSEQYF. V usage is TRBV11-2 and J usage is TRBJ2-7, with 11 bases aligning to TRBD1. The germline V gene encodes CDR1 SGHAT and CDR2 FQNNGV. The CDR3 spans 15 residues. V dropped 5 bases and J dropped 6; count of bases not matched to a gene: 9.

V and J are TRBV5-6 and TRBJ2-2; 10 bases fit TRBD2. Germline CDR1 reads SGHDT; CDR2 reads YYEEEE. Trimming at V came to 3 bases and at J to 5 bases, leaving 4 bases not matched to a gene. This CDR3 contains 15 residues. Written as DNA, the CDR3 is TGTGCCAGCAGCTATATGACTAGCGGGACCGGGGAGCTGTTTTTT. Its protein product is CASSYMTSGTGELFF.

This clone has a single count. The V gene is TRBV4-1, the J gene TRBJ2-1, with 7 bases lining up with TRBD1. CDR3 size: 15 residues. V was clipped by 2 bases and J by 4 bases; unmatched bases: 5. Germline CDR1 reads MGHRA; CDR2 reads YSYEKL. CDR3 region: CASSQTSGGYNEQFF. The CDR3 DNA reads TGCGCCAGCAGCCAAACGTCAGGGGGTTACAATGAGCAGTTCTTC.

The chain couples TRBV21-1 to TRBJ2-1; the D call of TRBD2 is as the table states it, not checked on the DNA. TRBV21-1 is classified as a pseudogene. This CDR3 is 16 amino acids long. CDR3 region: CASSKFWGGPYNEQFF. For the CDR3, the DNA is TGTGCCAGCAGCAAATTTTGGGGGGGTCCTTACAATGAGCAGTTCTTC.

About this clone: Other DNA sequences in the sample encode the same CDR3. The V gene is TRBV19, the J gene TRBJ1-1; 8 nucleotides line up with TRBD1. From germline, CDR1 is LNHDA and CDR2 SQIVND (reference sequence). This CDR3 is 14 amino acids long. With V trimmed by 4 bases and J by 1 base, 2 bases remained unmatched. The CDR3 reads CASSSGQGNTEAFF. The DNA for the CDR3 is TGTGCCAGTAGTAGCGGACAGGGGAACACTGAAGCTTTCTTT. The full variable domain, with the rest looked up from reference TRBV19 and TRBJ1-1, is DGGITQSPKYLFRKEGQNVTLSCEQNLNHDAMYWYRQDPGQGLRLIYYSQIVNDFQKGDIAEGYSVSREKKESFPLTVTSAQKNPTAFYLCASSSGQGNTEAFFGQGTRLTVV.

This clone has only one observation. The chain is built from TRBV11-3 and TRBJ2-5; D may be TRBD1 (5 bases). The V end lost 5 bases, the J end lost 4 bases, and 17 bases lay between the germline ends. The CDR3 runs 15 residues. Germline V gene lookup returns CDR1 SGHNT and CDR2 YENEEA. DNA for the CDR3: TGTGCCAGCAGCCCCCGCGGCAGGGATAGAGAGACCCAGTACTTC. It is translated as CASSPRGRDRETQYF.

This chain uses TRBV7-9 with TRBJ2-5, with a weak D call TRBD2 (6 bases). From germline, CDR1 is SEHNR and CDR2 FQNEAQ (reference sequence). Trimming removed 5 bases at V and 6 bases at J, with 19 bases between. This CDR3 has 15 amino acids. The CDR3 DNA sequence: TGTGCCAGCAGCCCCTCTCAGCGGGCTAGGAAGACCCAGTACTTC. Residues: CASSPSQRARKTQYF.

This clone has a single count. The CDR3 sequence is CASSQEGTGVSYEQYF. The CDR3 nucleotides are TGCGCCAGCAGCCAAGAAGGGACAGGGGTTTCCTACGAGCAGTACTTC. The chain is built from TRBV4-1 and TRBJ2-7; 10 bases fit TRBD1. Germline values: CDR1 MGHRA, CDR2 YSYEKL. The ends lost 0 bases at V and 1 base at J; junction bases unmatched: 3. The CDR3 has 16 amino acids.

V gene TRBV9 combines with J gene TRBJ1-1; a weak D match, TRBD1 (6 bases). V gave up 2 bases and J gave up 0 bases, with 8 bases separating them. From germline, CDR1 is SGDLS and CDR2 YYNGEE. The CDR3 covers 14 residues. CDR3 amino acids: CASSVGQMNTEAFF. The CDR3, as DNA: TGTGCCAGCAGCGTTGGACAGATGAACACTGAAGCTTTCTTT.

Of note for this clone: A junction end diverges from the germline sequence, so it may reflect a read error. The V call is TRBV7-7, the J call TRBJ2-5; 7 bases map to TRBD1. The CDR3 contains 13 residues. Germline CDR1 and CDR2: SSHAT and FNYEAQ (reference sequence). CDR3 amino acids: CASSTGQQETQYF. In DNA form, the CDR3 reads TGTGCTAGCAGTACGGGACAGCAAGAGACCCAGTACTTC.

The V gene is TRBV5-4, the J gene TRBJ2-1; 7 bases are shared with TRBD2. V was clipped by 3 bases and J by 0 bases; unmatched bases: 6. Germline-derived CDR1 and CDR2 are SGHNT and YYREEE (reference sequence). The CDR3 extends over 16 amino acids. The CDR3 loop is CASSSGGGSSYNEQFF. CDR3 coding DNA: TGTGCCAGCAGCTCCGGCGGGGGAAGCTCCTACAATGAGCAGTTCTTC.

This chain links TRBV15 with TRBJ2-5, with 7 bases matching TRBD2. Germline assignment: CDR1 LNHNV and CDR2 YYDKDF (reference sequence). The CDR3 runs 14 residues. V shed 3 bases and J 5 bases; nucleotides not matched to a gene: 6. In nucleotides, the CDR3 is TGTGCCACCAGCAGTTTCGCCGGGAGGGAGACCCAGTACTTC. It encodes CATSSFAGRETQYF.

The chain couples TRBV11-3 to TRBJ2-3; 10 nucleotides align to TRBD2. Trimming removed 4 bases from V and 6 bases from J; junction bases left unmatched: 4. The CDR3 is made up of 14 amino acids. CDR1 is SGHNT and CDR2 is YENEEA in the germline V gene. CDR3 sequence (DNA): TGTGCCAGCAGCTCACGGACTAGCGGCGATACGCAGTATTTT. Its translation is CASSSRTSGDTQYF.

This clone showed up just a few times. The chain is built from TRBV7-6 and TRBJ1-1, with a weak D call TRBD1 (5 bases). V lost 5 bases to trimming and J lost 8 bases, with 18 bases between them. CDR3 length equals 14 residues. Germline V gives CDR1 SGHVS, CDR2 FNYEAQ. The CDR3 nucleotides read TGTGCCAGCAGCCCGGTGGGGGGAACAGGAGAAGCTTTCTTT. Encoded protein: CASSPVGGTGEAFF.

The V call is TRBV30, the J call TRBJ2-5, with a possible D match to TRBD2 (6 bases). With 0 bases removed from V and 13 bases from J, the gap between germline ends came to 15 bases. This CDR3 is built from 12 residues. Germline CDR1 GTSNPN, CDR2 SVGIG (reference sequence). The CDR3 sequence is CAWSVNRDSRYF. Written as DNA, the CDR3 is TGTGCCTGGAGTGTAAATCGGGACTCCAGGTACTTC.

This chain joins TRBV4-1 and TRBJ1-3; 9 nucleotides align to TRBD1. The CDR3 covers 16 residues. The germline gives CDR1 MGHRA, CDR2 YSYEKL. V lost 4 bases to trimming and J lost 2 bases; unmatched junction nucleotides: 6. The CDR3, as DNA: TGCGCCAGCAGCCTGGGACAGGGTGAAGCTGGAAACACCATATATTTT. Translating it yields CASSLGQGEAGNTIYF.

This sequence joins TRBV19 and TRBJ2-1; 9 positions match TRBD1. J was trimmed by 15 bases and V by 5 bases; bases with no gene match: 11. Germline V lookup: CDR1 LNHDA, CDR2 SQIVND (reference sequence). CDR3 length equals 13 residues. CDR3: CASSPRTGGAWFF. CDR3 nucleotide sequence: TGTGCCAGTAGTCCCCGAACAGGGGGCGCGTGGTTCTTC.

The chain recombines TRBV12-3 or TRBV12-4 with TRBJ1-2, with TRBD1 matching over 7 bases. This CDR3 spans 13 amino acids. V shed 6 bases, J shed 5 bases, and the junction held 6 bases outside the gene matches. In DNA form, the CDR3 reads TGTGCCAGCAGGACGACAGGGTTGTATGGCTACACCTTC. As protein: CASRTTGLYGYTF.

This chain links TRBV11-3 with TRBJ1-5; D perhaps matches TRBD1 (6 bases). Trimming pared 2 bases from V and 3 bases from J, leaving 20 bases between. In germline, CDR1 is SGHNT, CDR2 YENEEA. The CDR3 is made up of 18 amino acids. CDR3 loop: CASSLRGGPVFSNQPQHF. CDR3 sequence (DNA): TGTGCCAGCAGCTTAAGGGGGGGCCCGGTTTTCTCCAATCAGCCCCAGCATTTT.

V gene TRBV5-6 combines with J gene TRBJ2-6; possibly TRBD1 for D (6 bases). The CDR3 length is 18 residues. V was shortened by 4 bases and J by 0 bases, with 17 bases between the two germline ends. Germline V gene lookup returns CDR1 SGHDT and CDR2 YYEEEE. The DNA for the CDR3 is TGTGCCAGCAGCAGGGGACACTTTTCCCCCTCTGGGGCCAACGTCCTGACTTTC. Translation: CASSRGHFSPSGANVLTF.

V is TRBV5-1 and J is TRBJ2-3; TRBD1 is a possible D gene (6 bases). Germline CDR1 SGHRS, CDR2 YFSETQ. Trimming removed 5 bases from V and 3 bases from J, with 10 bases in between. There are 13 residues in the CDR3. Written as DNA, the CDR3 is TGCGCCAGCAGACCCGGGACAACAGATACGCAGTATTTT. It yields the protein CASRPGTTDTQYF.

This chain connects TRBV2 to TRBJ2-1; D gene uncertain. V lost 5 bases, J lost 8 bases, and 16 bases lay in between. The CDR3 runs to 14 residues. Germline V gene data show CDR1 as SNHLY and CDR2 as FYNNEI. The CDR3 protein is CASSPLISVYEQFF. In DNA form, the CDR3 reads TGTGCCAGCAGTCCACTGATATCTGTCTATGAGCAGTTCTTC.

The CDR3, as DNA: TGTGCCAGCAGTTTACCCCCCAGGGCCAGGCTACCCCATCAGCCCCAGCATTTT. This encodes CASSLPPRARLPHQPQHF. The chain combines TRBV27 with TRBJ1-5, with TRBD1 as a possible D gene (5 bases). The V end was cut by 2 bases, the J end by 5 bases, with 22 bases between. Per germline, CDR1 MNHEY and CDR2 SMNVEV (reference sequence). This CDR3 spans 18 amino acids.

V usage is TRBV5-6 and J usage is TRBJ1-2; no clear D. V dropped 1 base and J dropped 3 bases, with 13 bases sitting between them. This CDR3 contains 15 residues. The germline gives CDR1 SGHDT, CDR2 YYEEEE. CDR3 sequence: CASSLTERIYYGYTF. For the CDR3, the DNA is TGTGCCAGCAGCTTGACAGAACGGATTTACTATGGCTACACCTTC.

V and J are TRBV9 and TRBJ2-6; D perhaps matches TRBD1 (5 bases). The V gene's germline CDR1 is SGDLS and CDR2 YYNGEE. With 0 bases removed from V and 12 bases from J, the gap between germline ends came to 10 bases. The CDR3 is 13 residues long. CDR3 region: CASSVGDQGVLTF. DNA of the CDR3: TGTGCCAGCAGCGTAGGTGATCAGGGCGTCCTGACTTTC.

The genes are TRBV15 and TRBJ1-2; TRBD1 matches 8 bases. The CDR3 is made up of 14 amino acids. Losses at the gene ends were 5 bases for V and 4 bases for J; bases not matched to a gene: 6. Germline loops: CDR1 LNHNV, CDR2 YYDKDF (reference sequence). CDR3 bases: TGTGCCACCAGCCCCAGGACAGGGAGCTATGGCTACACCTTC. It codes for CATSPRTGSYGYTF.

DNA for the CDR3: TGCGCCAGCAGCCAGGGAAAACAGGGGGCGCACCCTGAAGCTTTCTTT. Translated: CASSQGKQGAHPEAFF. The chain links TRBV4-1 to TRBJ1-1; 9 nucleotides align to TRBD1. CDR1 MGHRA and CDR2 YSYEKL come from the germline V gene. The CDR3 loop spans 16 amino acids. Trimming cost V 3 bases and J 6 bases; bases outside gene matches: 11.